The sequence of this T cell receptor (beta chain) was determined in a study of T-cell reconstitution after alpha-beta-depleted transplantation in children. Unique molecular identifiers were used in preparing the TCRbeta library. TCRdb ran MiXCR on the PCR reads and lists one entry per CDR3 protein. The sample lists 200,000 to 250,000 distinct CDR3 sequences, approximately 9% seen once, with about 6.2% in the top ten. V was trimmed by 1 base and J by 0 bases, leaving 9 bases between them. The CDR3 has 16 residues. Germline loops: CDR1 KGHDR, CDR2 SFDVKD. Sequenced material: PBMCs from the stem cell graft donor, taken from the stem cell graft. This receptor was taken from a human donor who donated a stem cell graft to a child with acute lymphoblastic leukemia. This chain uses TRBV24-1 with TRBJ1-5; D gene ambiguous. The CDR3 nucleotides are TGTGCCACCAGTGATTTAGGACCACTTAGCAATCAGCCCCAGCATTTT. Protein: CATSDLGPLSNQPQHF.